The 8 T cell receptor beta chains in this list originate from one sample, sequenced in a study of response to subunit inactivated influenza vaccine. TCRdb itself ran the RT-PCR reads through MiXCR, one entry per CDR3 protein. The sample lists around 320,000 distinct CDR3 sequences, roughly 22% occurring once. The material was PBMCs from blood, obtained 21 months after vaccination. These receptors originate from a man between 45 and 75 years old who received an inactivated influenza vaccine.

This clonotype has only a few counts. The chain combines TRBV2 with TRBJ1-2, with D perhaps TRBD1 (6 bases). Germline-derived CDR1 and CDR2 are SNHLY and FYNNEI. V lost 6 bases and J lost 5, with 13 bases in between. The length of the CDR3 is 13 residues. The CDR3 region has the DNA TGTGCCAGCAGCATTAAACAGGGATATGGCTACACCTTC. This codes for CASSIKQGYGYTF.

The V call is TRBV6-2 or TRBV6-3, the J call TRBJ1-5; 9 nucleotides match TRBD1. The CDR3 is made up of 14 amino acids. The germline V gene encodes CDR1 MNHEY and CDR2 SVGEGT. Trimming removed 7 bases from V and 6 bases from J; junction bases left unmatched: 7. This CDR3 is CASTGQGWTQPQHF. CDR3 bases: TGTGCCAGCACCGGACAGGGGTGGACTCAGCCCCAGCATTTT.

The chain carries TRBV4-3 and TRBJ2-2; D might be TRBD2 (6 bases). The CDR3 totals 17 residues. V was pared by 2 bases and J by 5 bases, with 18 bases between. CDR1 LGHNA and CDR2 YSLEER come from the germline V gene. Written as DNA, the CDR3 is TGCGCCAGCAGCCAACGACTGGTGGGGGGTCGTACCGGGGAGCTGTTTTTT. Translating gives CASSQRLVGGRTGELFF.

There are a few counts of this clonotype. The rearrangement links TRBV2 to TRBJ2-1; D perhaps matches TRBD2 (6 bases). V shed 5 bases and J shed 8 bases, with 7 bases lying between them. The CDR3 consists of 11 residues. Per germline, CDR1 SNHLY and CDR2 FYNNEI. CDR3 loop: CASSREYEQFF. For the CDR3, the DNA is TGTGCCAGCAGTCGGGAGTATGAGCAGTTCTTC.

The CDR3 sequence is CASSLAGTSSYEQYF. The CDR3 nucleotides are TGTGCCAGCAGCTTGGCCGGGACTAGTTCCTACGAGCAGTACTTC. The chain employs TRBV13 and TRBJ2-7; TRBD2 aligns across 8 bases. Germline lookup yields CDR1 PRHDT and CDR2 FYEKMQ (reference sequence). The CDR3 totals 15 residues. V trimming: 3 bases; J trimming: 1 base; junction bases outside the gene matches: 5.

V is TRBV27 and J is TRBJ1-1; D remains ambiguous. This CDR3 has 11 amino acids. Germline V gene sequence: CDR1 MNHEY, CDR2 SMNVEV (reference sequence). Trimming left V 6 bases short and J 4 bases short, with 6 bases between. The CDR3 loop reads CASRRITEAFF. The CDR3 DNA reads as TGTGCCAGCAGGCGAATCACTGAAGCTTTCTTT.

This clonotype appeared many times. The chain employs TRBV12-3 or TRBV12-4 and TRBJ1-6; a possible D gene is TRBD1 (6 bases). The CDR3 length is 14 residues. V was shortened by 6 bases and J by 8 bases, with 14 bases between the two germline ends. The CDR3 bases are TGTGCCAGCAGGAAGGACAGCAGTTATTCACCCCTCCACTTT. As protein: CASRKDSSYSPLHF.

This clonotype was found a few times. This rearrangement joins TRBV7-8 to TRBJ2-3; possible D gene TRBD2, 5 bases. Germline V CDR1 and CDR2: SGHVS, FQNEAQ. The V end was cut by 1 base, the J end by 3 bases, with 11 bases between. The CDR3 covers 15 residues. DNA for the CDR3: TGTGCCAGCAGCTTAGGCACCCTAGCAACAGATACGCAGTATTTT. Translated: CASSLGTLATDTQYF.